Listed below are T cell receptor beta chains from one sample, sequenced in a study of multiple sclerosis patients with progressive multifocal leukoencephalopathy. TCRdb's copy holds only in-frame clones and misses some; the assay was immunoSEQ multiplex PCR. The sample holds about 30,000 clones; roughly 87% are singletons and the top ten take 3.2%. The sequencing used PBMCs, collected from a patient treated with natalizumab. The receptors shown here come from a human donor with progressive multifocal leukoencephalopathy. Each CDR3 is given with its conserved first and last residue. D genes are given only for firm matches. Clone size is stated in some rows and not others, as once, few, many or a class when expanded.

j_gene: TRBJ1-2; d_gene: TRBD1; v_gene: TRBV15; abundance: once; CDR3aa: CATSRPGQAKGYTF; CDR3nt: TGTGCCACCAGCAGGCCGGGACAGGCAAAGGGCTACACCTTC
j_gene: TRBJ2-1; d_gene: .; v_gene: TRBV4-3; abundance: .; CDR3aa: CASSQAGLYNEQFF; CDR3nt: TGCGCCAGCAGCCAAGCCGGACTATACAATGAGCAGTTCTTC
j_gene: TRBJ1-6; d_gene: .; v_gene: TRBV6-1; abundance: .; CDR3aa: CASSEASGAIDSPLHF; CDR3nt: TGTGCCAGCAGTGAAGCTTCGGGGGCGATCGATTCACCCCTCCACTTT
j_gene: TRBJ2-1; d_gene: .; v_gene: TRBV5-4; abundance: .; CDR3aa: CASSLGTEYYNEQFF; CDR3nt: TGTGCCAGCAGTCTCGGGACGGAATACTACAATGAGCAGTTCTTC
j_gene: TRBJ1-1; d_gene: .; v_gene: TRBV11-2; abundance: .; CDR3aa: CASGKSWSTEAFF; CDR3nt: TGTGCCAGCGGGAAGAGTTGGTCCACTGAAGCTTTCTTT
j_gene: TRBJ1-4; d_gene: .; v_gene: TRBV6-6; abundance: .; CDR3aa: CASTGAEEKLFF; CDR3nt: TGTGCCAGCACTGGGGCGGAGGAAAAACTGTTTTTT
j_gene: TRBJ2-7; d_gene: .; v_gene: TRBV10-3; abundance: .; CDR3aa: CAISVGSGRSYEQYF; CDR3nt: TGTGCCATCAGTGTAGGGTCAGGGAGATCCTACGAGCAGTACTTC
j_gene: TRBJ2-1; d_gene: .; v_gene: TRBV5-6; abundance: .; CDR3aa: CASSSPSNEQFF; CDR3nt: TGTGCCAGCAGCTCCCCTTCCAATGAGCAGTTCTTC
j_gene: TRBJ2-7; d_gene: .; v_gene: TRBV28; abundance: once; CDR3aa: CASSFGDNEQYF; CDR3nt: TGTGCCAGCAGTTTTGGGGACAACGAGCAGTACTTC
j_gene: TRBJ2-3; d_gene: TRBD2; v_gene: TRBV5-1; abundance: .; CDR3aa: CASSREGREDTQYF; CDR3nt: TGCGCCAGCAGCCGGGAGGGCCGGGAAGATACGCAGTATTTT
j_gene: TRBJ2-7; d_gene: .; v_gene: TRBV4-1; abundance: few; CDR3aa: CASSQAGVFYEQYF; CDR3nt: TGCGCCAGCAGCCAAGCTGGAGTTTTCTACGAGCAGTACTTC
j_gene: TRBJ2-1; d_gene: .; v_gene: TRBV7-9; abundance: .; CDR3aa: CASSLGARRDNEQFF; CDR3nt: TGTGCCAGCAGCTTAGGCGCCCGAAGGGACAATGAGCAGTTCTTC
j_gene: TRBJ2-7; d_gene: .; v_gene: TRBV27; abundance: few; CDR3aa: CASRSRTAAYEQYF; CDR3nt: TGTGCCAGCAGATCCCGGACCGCTGCCTACGAGCAGTACTTC
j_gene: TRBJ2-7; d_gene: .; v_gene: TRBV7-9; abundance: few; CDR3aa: CASSSPAGSYEQYF; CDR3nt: TGTGCCAGCAGCTCCCCGGCAGGGTCCTACGAGCAGTACTTC
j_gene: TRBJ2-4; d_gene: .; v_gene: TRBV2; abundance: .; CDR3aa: CASSAGLLAKNIQYF; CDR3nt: TGTGCCAGCAGCGCGGGACTTCTAGCCAAAAACATTCAGTACTTC
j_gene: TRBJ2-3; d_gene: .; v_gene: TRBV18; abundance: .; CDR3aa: CASSPRVNTDTQYF; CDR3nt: TGTGCCAGCTCACCACGGGTCAACACAGATACGCAGTATTTT
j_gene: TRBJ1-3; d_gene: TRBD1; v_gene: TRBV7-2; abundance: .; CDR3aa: CASSRDRGNLYTIYF; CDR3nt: TGTGCCAGCAGCAGAGACAGGGGGAATTTGTACACCATATATTTT
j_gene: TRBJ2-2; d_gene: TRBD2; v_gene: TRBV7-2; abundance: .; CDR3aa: CASGLAGTGELFF; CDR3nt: TGTGCCAGCGGCCTAGCGGGCACCGGGGAGCTGTTTTTT
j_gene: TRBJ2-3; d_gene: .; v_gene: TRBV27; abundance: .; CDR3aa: CASSLSGRGRVATNTDTQYF; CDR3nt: TGTGCCAGCAGTTTATCGGGGCGGGGAAGGGTAGCGACGAACACAGATACGCAGTATTTT
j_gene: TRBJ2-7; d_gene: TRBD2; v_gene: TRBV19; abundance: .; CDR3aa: CASSISLSGAGEQYF; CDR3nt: TGTGCCAGTAGTATTAGTCTCTCGGGAGCGGGGGAGCAGTACTTC
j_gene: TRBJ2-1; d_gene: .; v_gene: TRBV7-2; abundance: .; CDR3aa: CASSLASAREQFF; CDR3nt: TGTGCCAGCAGCTTAGCGTCGGCGCGTGAGCAGTTCTTC
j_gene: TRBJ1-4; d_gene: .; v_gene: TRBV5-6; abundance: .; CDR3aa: CASSNYGEKLFF; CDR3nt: TGTGCCAGCAGCAATTACGGTGAAAAACTGTTTTTT